The 15 T cell receptor beta chains below come from one sample, sequenced in a study of shared clonotypes between healthy human individuals. The table came from immunoSEQ multiplex PCR; TCRdb's copy has only in-frame clones and leaves some out. Of fewer than 2.5 million clones listed, roughly 93% were seen once; the top ten hold 0.36%. Material for sequencing was naive CD4+ T cells from PBMCs. Sample subset: CD45RA+ positively selected. These TCRs come from a man younger than 35 in good health. Some clones in this sample may be carry-over from other donors' samples.

Points on this clone: The identical CDR3 is also encoded by other nucleotide sequences in the sample. This chain links TRBV27 with TRBJ2-7; D perhaps matches TRBD2 (6 bases). This CDR3 has 14 residues. With 0 bases removed from V and 1 base from J, the gap between germline ends came to 7 bases. The germline CDR1 and CDR2 sequences are MNHEY and SMNVEV (reference sequence). CDR3 in DNA: TGTGCCAGCAGTTTATCGCGGGGATCCTACGAGCAGTACTTC. Protein product: CASSLSRGSYEQYF.

CDR3 in DNA: TGTGCCAGCAGCTTAGTTGGTAGCGCCAACATTCAGTACTTC. Translated, it gives CASSLVGSANIQYF. V is TRBV7-2 and J is TRBJ2-4; D perhaps matches TRBD2 (5 bases). Trimming pared 1 base from V and 7 bases from J, leaving 11 bases between. The CDR3 has 14 amino acids. CDR1 is SGHTA and CDR2 is FQGNSA in the germline V gene.

The genes are TRBV12-5 and TRBJ2-2; TRBD2 matches at 7 bases. Per germline, CDR1 LGHNT and CDR2 FRNRAP. V dropped 2 bases and J dropped 5; count of bases not matched to a gene: 8. The CDR3 runs 16 residues. The CDR3: CASGLFLAGVTGELFF. CDR3 DNA: TGTGCTAGTGGTTTGTTCTTGGCGGGAGTGACCGGGGAGCTGTTTTTT.

V is TRBV5-6 and J is TRBJ2-7, with D possibly TRBD2 on 6 matching bases. With 7 bases removed from V and 6 bases from J, the gap between germline ends came to 17 bases. There are 13 residues in the CDR3. Germline lookup yields CDR1 SGHDT and CDR2 YYEEEE. CDR3: CASQVRGSGEQYF. The CDR3 nucleotides read TGTGCCAGCCAAGTCCGGGGGTCCGGCGAGCAGTACTTC.

V is TRBV4-1 and J is TRBJ1-6; weak D call: TRBD1 (5 bases). Germline V gene sequence: CDR1 MGHRA, CDR2 YSYEKL. The CDR3 length is 16 residues. Trimming pared 4 bases from V and 10 bases from J, leaving 20 bases between. The CDR3 DNA reads TGCGCCAGCAGCCTTAATCCGGGGGTGTTAAACTCACCCCTCCACTTT. Translated, it gives CASSLNPGVLNSPLHF.

In its sample, this clone was seen a few times. DNA of the CDR3: TGTGCCAGCAGCCAAAGGACCTCAGGGGGGGCTGAAGCTTTCTTT. It encodes CASSQRTSGGAEAFF. The chain recombines TRBV14 with TRBJ1-1, with 7 bases that match TRBD1. This CDR3 is built from 15 residues. V dropped 2 bases and J dropped 6; count of bases not matched to a gene: 9. Looked up from germline, CDR1 is SGHDN and CDR2 is FVKESK.

J is TRBJ2-1 and V is TRBV11-2, with D possibly TRBD1 on 6 matching bases. This CDR3 has 12 residues. Germline loops: CDR1 SGHAT, CDR2 FQNNGV. Trimming removed 3 bases at V and 9 bases at J, with 9 bases between. CDR3 DNA sequence: TGTGCCAGCAGCTTGCAGGGGATTGAGCAGTTCTTC. This sequence encodes CASSLQGIEQFF.

The rearrangement joins TRBV5-6 to TRBJ2-7; D not resolved. CDR3 size: 14 residues. V was trimmed by 3 bases and J by 0 bases, leaving 10 bases between them. The germline CDR1 and CDR2 sequences are SGHDT and YYEEEE. Here the CDR3 DNA reads TGTGCCAGCAGCTCGCTGACGGTCTCCTACGAGCAGTACTTC. Translated: CASSSLTVSYEQYF. The full variable domain, in which reference TRBV5-6 and TRBJ2-7 provide the parts outside the CDR3, is DAGVTQSPTHLIKTRGQQVTLRCSPKSGHDTVSWYQQALGQGPQFIFQYYEEEERQRGNFPDRFSGHQFPNYSSELNVNALLLGDSALYLCASSSLTVSYEQYFGPGTRLTVT.

This chain uses TRBV25-1 with TRBJ2-3, with D possibly TRBD1 on 5 matching bases. V was pared by 7 bases and J by 6 bases, with 8 bases between. Germline V gene sequence: CDR1 MGHDK, CDR2 SYGVNS. This CDR3 has 11 amino acids. The CDR3 DNA sequence: TGTGCCAGCAACTCAGGGGATACGCAGTATTTT. Protein: CASNSGDTQYF.

V and J are TRBV6-6 and TRBJ2-3; TRBD1 matches 9 bases. The CDR3 length is 16 residues. V shed 6 bases and J 4 bases; nucleotides not matched to a gene: 11. Germline V lookup: CDR1 MNHNY, CDR2 SVGAGI (reference sequence). The CDR3 loop reads CASRGRTGVLADTQYF. The CDR3 coding sequence is TGTGCCAGCAGGGGTCGGACAGGGGTATTGGCAGATACGCAGTATTTT.

The chain couples TRBV18 to TRBJ1-1; D is perhaps TRBD1 (5 bases). The ends were cut back, 5 bases at V and 0 bases at J, with 7 bases in the middle. The CDR3 covers 13 residues. Germline values: CDR1 KGHSH, CDR2 LQKENI. Here the CDR3 DNA reads TGTGCCAGCTCAACGACAGTGAACACTGAAGCTTTCTTT. Protein product: CASSTTVNTEAFF.

V and J are TRBV7-2 and TRBJ1-1; D is possibly TRBD1 (5 bases). CDR3 size: 16 residues. The germline V gene has CDR1 SGHTA and CDR2 FQGNSA. V was shortened by 4 bases and J by 1 base, with 16 bases between the two germline ends. The CDR3 DNA follows: TGTGCCAGCAGCTCCTCGGCAGGGTCCGGGAACACTGAAGCTTTCTTT. Encoded protein: CASSSSAGSGNTEAFF.

Comments on this clone: Other DNA sequences of this sample code for an identical CDR3. The chain uses TRBV6-1 and TRBJ1-5, with D possibly TRBD1 on 5 matching bases. Germline CDR1 MNHNS, CDR2 SASEGT. The CDR3 loop spans 13 amino acids. V lost 3 bases and J lost 2, with 5 bases in between. This CDR3 is CASSETGNQPQHF. CDR3 DNA: TGTGCCAGCAGTGAGACAGGCAATCAGCCCCAGCATTTT.

The chain is built from TRBV27 and TRBJ2-5, with D unclear. The CDR3 spans 15 residues. Trimming removed 3 bases at V and 2 bases at J, with 13 bases between. Germline-derived CDR1 and CDR2 are MNHEY and SMNVEV (reference sequence). The CDR3 DNA follows: TGTGCCAGCAGTTTGGTAGAGGCCGGTCAAGAGACCCAGTACTTC. Its protein product is CASSLVEAGQETQYF.

Details on this clone: The same CDR3 also results from other DNA sequences found in this sample. This chain connects TRBV28 to TRBJ2-1, with 8 positions matching TRBD2. The CDR3 is 15 residues long. V gave up 5 bases and J gave up 2 bases; unmatched junction bases: 5. Germline loops: CDR1 MDHEN, CDR2 SYDVKM. Here the CDR3 DNA reads TGTGCCAGCAGTCCCCCGGGGGGGCCCTACAATGAGCAGTTCTTC. This translates into CASSPPGGPYNEQFF. Combining the CDR3 with reference TRBV28 and TRBJ2-1 gives the whole variable domain DVKVTQSSRYLVKRTGEKVFLECVQDMDHENMFWYRQDPGLGLRLIYFSYDVKMKEKGDIPEGYSVSREKKERFSLILESASTNQTSMYLCASSPPGGPYNEQFFGPGTRLTVL.